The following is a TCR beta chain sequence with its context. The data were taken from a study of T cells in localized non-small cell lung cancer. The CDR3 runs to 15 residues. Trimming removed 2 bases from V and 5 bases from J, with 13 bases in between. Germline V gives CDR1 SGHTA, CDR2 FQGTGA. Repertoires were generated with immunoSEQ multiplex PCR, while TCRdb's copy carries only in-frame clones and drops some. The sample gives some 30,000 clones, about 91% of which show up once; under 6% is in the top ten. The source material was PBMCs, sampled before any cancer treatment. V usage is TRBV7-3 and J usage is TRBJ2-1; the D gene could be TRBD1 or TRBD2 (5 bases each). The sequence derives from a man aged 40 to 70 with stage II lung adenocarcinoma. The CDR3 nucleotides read TGTGCCAGCAGCTTACGAGGGGCAGTAAACAATGAGCAGTTCTTC. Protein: CASSLRGAVNNEQFF. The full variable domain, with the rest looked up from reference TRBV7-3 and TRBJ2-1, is GAGVSQTPSNKVTEKGKYVELRCDPISGHTALYWYRQSLGQGPEFLIYFQGTGAADDSGLPNDRFFAVRPEGSVSTLKIQRTERGDSAVYLCASSLRGAVNNEQFFGPGTRLTVL.